Following are 25 T cell receptor beta chains from one sample sequenced in a study of identical twins' blood T cells. A single record per CDR3 protein comes from TCRdb applying MiXCR to the 5' RACE reads. This table has fewer than 450,000 distinct CDR3 sequences, under 30% appearing once. The specimen was PBMCs. The receptor source for this set is a woman between 18 and 55 years old in good health.

The genes are TRBV9 and TRBJ2-1; no definite D call. The CDR3 runs to 15 residues. Per the germline V gene, CDR1 is SGDLS and CDR2 is YYNGEE. V was shortened by 1 base and J by 2 bases, with 10 bases between the two germline ends. The CDR3 coding sequence is TGTGCCAGCAGCGTACACGCCGCTCCCTACAATGAGCAGTTCTTC. Its protein is CASSVHAAPYNEQFF.

This clonotype came up a few times. J is TRBJ1-1 and V is TRBV7-9; 9 bases map to TRBD1. From germline, CDR1 is SEHNR and CDR2 FQNEAQ (reference sequence). The CDR3 sequence is 14 residues long. Losses at the gene ends were 3 bases for V and 4 bases for J; bases not matched to a gene: 3. Here the CDR3 reads CASSFTDRGTEAFF. Written as DNA, the CDR3 is TGTGCCAGCAGCTTCACGGACAGGGGCACTGAAGCTTTCTTT.

V usage is TRBV5-1 and J usage is TRBJ1-1; 8 positions match TRBD1. The CDR3 length is 14 residues. Germline loops: CDR1 SGHRS, CDR2 YFSETQ. Germline trimming cut 0 bases from V and 10 bases from J; bases unmatched to any gene: 8. The CDR3 reads CASSLESGGVGAFF. The CDR3 DNA reads as TGCGCCAGCAGCTTGGAATCAGGGGGCGTCGGAGCTTTCTTT. Variable domain in full (rest from reference TRBV5-1 and TRBJ1-1): KAGVTQTPRYLIKTRGQQVTLSCSPISGHRSVSWYQQTPGQGLQFLFEYFSETQRNKGNFPGRFSGRQFSNSRSEMNVSTLELGDSALYLCASSLESGGVGAFFGQGTRLTVV.

This rearrangement joins TRBV11-2 to TRBJ1-5, with no clear D. The CDR3 loop spans 14 amino acids. The germline V and J ends were trimmed by 4 bases and 2 bases, with 9 bases remaining between them. Germline CDR1 SGHAT, CDR2 FQNNGV. The CDR3 is CASSSLKRNQPQHF. CDR3 nucleotide sequence: TGTGCCAGCAGCTCCCTCAAGCGCAATCAGCCCCAGCATTTT. The full variable domain, rest sourced from reference TRBV11-2 and TRBJ1-5, is EAGVAQSPRYKIIEKRQSVAFWCNPISGHATLYWYQQILGQGPKLLIQFQNNGVVDDSQLPKDRFSAERLKGVDSTLKIQPAKLEDSAVYLCASSSLKRNQPQHFGDGTRLSIL.

The CDR3 here is CASSLAANQPQHF. The CDR3 DNA reads as TGTGCCAGCAGCTTAGCGGCGAATCAGCCCCAGCATTTT. The J gene is TRBJ1-5, the V gene TRBV11-1; no firm D call. There are 13 residues in the CDR3. Germline V gives CDR1 SGHAT, CDR2 FQDESV (reference sequence). V gave up 0 bases and J gave up 4 bases, with 4 bases separating them.

This rearrangement joins TRBV29-1 to TRBJ2-7; TRBD1 aligns across 9 bases. The germline V gene encodes CDR1 SQVTM and CDR2 ANQGSEA. CDR3 length: 13 residues. The V and J ends lost 3 bases and 5 bases, in that order; junction bases with no gene match: 5. The CDR3 loop reads CSVERDRDHEQYF. The DNA of the CDR3 is TGCAGCGTTGAGCGGGACAGGGACCACGAGCAGTACTTC.

The chain carries TRBV9 and TRBJ1-1, with 7 bases fitting TRBD1. Trimming took 0 bases from V and 8 from J; bases not matched to a gene: 10. There are 15 residues in the CDR3. Germline CDR1 reads SGDLS; CDR2 reads YYNGEE. CDR3: CASSVGQGERVEAFF. In DNA form, the CDR3 reads TGTGCCAGCAGCGTAGGGCAGGGGGAGAGGGTCGAAGCTTTCTTT. The variable domain in full, completed from reference TRBV9 and TRBJ1-1, reads DSGVTQTPKHLITATGQRVTLRCSPRSGDLSVYWYQQSLDQGLQFLIQYYNGEERAKGNILERFSAQQFPDLHSELNLSSLELGDSALYFCASSVGQGERVEAFFGQGTRLTVV.

The genes are TRBV6-1 and TRBJ1-2, with 7 bases aligning to TRBD1. The V gene end was trimmed by 2 bases and the J gene end by 4 bases; junction bases not matched to a gene: 7. CDR3 length: 15 amino acids. Germline V gene sequence: CDR1 MNHNS, CDR2 SASEGT. The CDR3 is CASSEFEGAGYGYTF. The CDR3 nucleotides are TGTGCCAGCAGTGAATTCGAGGGGGCGGGCTATGGCTACACCTTC.

The chain recombines TRBV5-1 with TRBJ1-2; the D gene is possibly TRBD1 (6 bases). Germline lookup yields CDR1 SGHRS and CDR2 YFSETQ. The CDR3 consists of 14 residues. The germline V and J ends were trimmed by 4 bases and 0 bases, with 10 bases remaining between them. CDR3 nucleotides: TGCGCCAGCAGCCCGGGACACTCTAACTATGGCTACACCTTC. It specifies CASSPGHSNYGYTF.

The chain joins TRBV20-1 to TRBJ1-1; tentative D call: TRBD1 (5 bases). CDR1 is DFQATT, CDR2 SNEGSKA, per germline (reference sequence). The CDR3 loop spans 14 amino acids. Trimming shortened V by 5 bases and J by 2 bases, and 15 bases separated the two germline ends. CDR3 sequence: CSASRGAVNTEAFF. The CDR3 DNA reads as TGCAGTGCTTCCAGAGGGGCGGTCAACACTGAAGCTTTCTTT.

For this clonotype: The germline gene is not matched at one end of the junction; a read error may be the cause. The V and J genes are TRBV18 and TRBJ1-3; no clear D gene. CDR3 size: 14 residues. The germline gives CDR1 KGHSH, CDR2 LQKENI. The CDR3 DNA is TGTGCCAGCTCACCACAAAGGTCTGTAAACACCATATATTTT. It specifies CASSPQRSVNTIYF.

A note on this clonotype: The germline gene is not matched at one end of the junction; a read error may be the cause. The rearrangement uses TRBV10-3 and TRBJ1-5; D perhaps matches TRBD1 (5 bases). Germline V gene data show CDR1 as ENHRY and CDR2 as SYGVKD. This CDR3 has 13 amino acids. CDR3 protein: CTISERGGQPQHF. The CDR3 DNA follows: TGTACCATCAGTGAACGGGGCGGTCAGCCCCAGCATTTT.

Comments on this clonotype: A read error may explain this, as a much larger clone is one base away. V is TRBV29-1 and J is TRBJ1-1; D might be TRBD1 (6 bases). The CDR3 contains 11 residues. CDR1 and CDR2 from the germline V gene are SQVTM and ANQGSEA. CDR3 bases: TGCAGCGGGGACACGAGGACTGAATCTTTCTTT. It encodes CSGDTRTESFF.

V is TRBV14 and J is TRBJ1-2; a possible D gene is TRBD1 (5 bases). The CDR3 totals 14 residues. V dropped 3 bases and J dropped 8 bases, with 16 bases sitting between them. Germline V gene data show CDR1 as SGHDN and CDR2 as FVKESK. As DNA, the CDR3 is TGTGCCAGCAGCCAGTCATACGGGGCGTGGGGCTACACCTTC. Translated, it gives CASSQSYGAWGYTF.

For this clonotype: A read error may produce the germline difference seen at one junction end. The chain has TRBV20-1 and TRBJ1-1; D is undetermined. Germline lookup yields CDR1 DFQATT and CDR2 SNEGSKA (reference sequence). The CDR3 totals 11 residues. Here the CDR3 reads CGASWGTEAFF. DNA for the CDR3: TGTGGTGCTAGCTGGGGCACTGAAGCTTTCTTT.

This chain connects TRBV4-3 to TRBJ2-1; D not certain. Germline V lookup: CDR1 LGHNA, CDR2 YSLEER. The length of the CDR3 is 13 residues. V was clipped by 3 bases and J by 8 bases, with 11 bases between them. CDR3 in amino acids: CASSHLRADEQFF. The CDR3 nucleotides read TGCGCCAGCAGCCACCTTAGGGCGGATGAGCAGTTCTTC.

Concerning this clonotype: This sequence may be a read error, since a much larger clone differs from it by one base. J is TRBJ2-2 and V is TRBV29-1, with TRBD2 as a possible D gene (5 bases). The V gene lost 4 bases and the J gene lost 5 bases, with 14 bases spanning the gap. This CDR3 has 14 amino acids. Looked up from germline, CDR1 is SQVTM and CDR2 is ANQGSEA. Here the CDR3 DNA reads TGCAGCGTTGTTCCGGGGTCAGTTACCGGGGAGCTGTTTTTT. Protein: CSVVPGSVTGELFF.

V is TRBV12-3 or TRBV12-4 and J is TRBJ2-1; a possible D gene is TRBD2 (6 bases). The CDR3 runs to 17 residues. Trimming took 7 bases from V and 3 from J, leaving 22 bases between them. Here the CDR3 reads CASNNIEAGSHYNEQFF. For the CDR3, the DNA is TGTGCCAGCAATAACATTGAGGCGGGATCACACTACAATGAGCAGTTCTTC.

This clonotype was detected a few times. DNA of the CDR3: TGTGCCAGCAGCTTGCCGGGTCCCACCGGGGAGCTGTTTTTT. This gives the protein CASSLPGPTGELFF. This sequence joins TRBV11-2 and TRBJ2-2, with D unclear. This CDR3 has 14 residues. Between the trimmed V and J ends, which lost 3 bases and 4 bases, there was a span of 9 bases. CDR1 SGHAT and CDR2 FQNNGV come from the germline V gene.

Points on this clonotype: The junction does not match germline at one end; this may be a read error. The chain couples TRBV5-6 to TRBJ2-3, with D tentatively TRBD2 (5 bases). Germline CDR1 SGHDT, CDR2 YYEEEE. The CDR3 runs to 12 residues. CDR3: CASSFSTRDRSF. In DNA, the CDR3 is TGTGCCAGCAGCTTTTCGACCCGGGATAGGTCTTTT.

This clonotype was recorded only once. Mismatch with germline at one junction end may stem from a read error. The V gene is TRBV7-2, the J gene TRBJ2-7; 8 bases are shared with TRBD2. Per the germline V gene, CDR1 is SGHTA and CDR2 is FQGNSA. The CDR3 length is 14 residues. The CDR3 here is CASNLVGTSLEQYF. CDR3 nucleotide sequence: TGTGCCAGCAACTTAGTAGGGACTAGTCTCGAGCAGTACTTC.

This chain connects TRBV7-9 to TRBJ2-1, with D uncertain. The CDR3 has 12 amino acids. Germline lookup yields CDR1 SEHNR and CDR2 FQNEAQ (reference sequence). V was trimmed by 2 bases and J by 7 bases, leaving 6 bases between them. The CDR3: CASSLRQNEQFF. CDR3 nucleotides: TGTGCCAGCAGCTTACGGCAGAATGAGCAGTTCTTC.

The V call is TRBV7-8, the J call TRBJ2-1; D might be TRBD2 (5 bases). V lost 2 bases to trimming and J lost 0 bases, with 5 bases between them. Germline assignment: CDR1 SGHVS and CDR2 FQNEAQ. The CDR3 runs 14 residues. The CDR3 bases are TGTGCCAGCAGCTTACGGGACTCCTACAATGAGCAGTTCTTC. It yields the protein CASSLRDSYNEQFF. Combining the CDR3 with reference TRBV7-8 and TRBJ2-1 gives the whole variable domain GAGVSQSPRYKVAKRGQDVALRCDPISGHVSLFWYQQALGQGPEFLTYFQNEAQLDKSGLPSDRFFAERPEGSVSTLKIQRTQQEDSAVYLCASSLRDSYNEQFFGPGTRLTVL.

This chain links TRBV20-1 with TRBJ1-2; 7 bases match TRBD1. Germline V lookup: CDR1 DFQATT, CDR2 SNEGSKA (reference sequence). Germline trimming cut 0 bases from V and 4 bases from J; bases unmatched to any gene: 2. The CDR3 extends over 13 amino acids. CDR3 loop: CSARDRDSYGYTF. The CDR3 DNA is TGCAGTGCTAGAGACCGGGACAGCTATGGCTACACCTTC.

This clonotype was seen only a few times. CDR3: CASSPGRIGGSGNTIYF. CDR3 nucleotides: TGTGCCAGCAGCCCTGGGCGTATAGGCGGCTCTGGAAACACCATATATTTT. The chain uses TRBV7-2 and TRBJ1-3; D uncertain. The CDR3 contains 17 residues. Deletions cut 5 bases from V and 0 bases from J, with 17 bases between. Germline CDR1 and CDR2: SGHTA and FQGNSA.